A single TCR beta chain is shown here with its context. PCR employed 60 Vbeta and 13 Jbeta primers. TCRdb's table, derived via immunoSEQ multiplex PCR, lists solely in-frame clones and lacks some. The repertoire includes roughly 110,000 clones, under 80% of them detected once, and around 5.8% sits in the top ten. This sample is part of a study of cytomegalovirus exposure and HLA in healthy donors. The CDR3 loop spans 13 amino acids. The germline V and J ends were trimmed by 4 bases and 1 base, with 7 bases remaining between them. The V gene's germline CDR1 is ENHRY and CDR2 SYGVKD. The chain carries TRBV10-3 and TRBJ1-1; D is perhaps TRBD1 (5 bases). This clonotype was sampled from a woman aged 45-65 years in good health and CMV-seropositive. Sequencing was carried out using PBMCs. The CDR3 here is CAISGQGNTEAFF. Here the CDR3 DNA reads TGTGCCATCAGTGGTCAGGGGAACACTGAAGCTTTCTTT.